This T cell receptor (beta chain) is drawn from a study of shared clonotypes between healthy human individuals. Study results and limitations: Larger estimated richness was generally recorded for naive subsets relative to memory subsets.

Details on this clone: Antigen: not known. The sample contains more than one DNA sequence encoding this CDR3.

The study drew its donors from healthy HIV-negative adults without recent acute infections or vaccinations. CD45RA+ naive and CD45RA-negative memory subsets were separated from CD4+ cells. Assay used: immunoSEQ multiplex PCR; TCRdb lists only in-frame clones, some missing. This sample has roughly 1,600,000 clones, with around 98.5% found just once. The material sequenced was naive CD4+ T cells sorted from blood. Subset meaning: CD45RA+ positively selected. This TCR derives from a man aged 25-45 years in good health.

CDR3 in amino acids: CASSLIGGKSSYNEQFF. CDR3 in DNA: TGCGCCAGCAGCTTGATTGGCGGGAAGAGCTCCTACAATGAGCAGTTCTTC. This chain connects TRBV5-1 to TRBJ2-1, with D maybe TRBD2 (6 bases). The CDR3 contains 17 residues. The germline CDR1 and CDR2 sequences are SGHRS and YFSETQ. The V end lost 1 base, the J end lost 0 bases, and 14 bases lay between the germline ends.